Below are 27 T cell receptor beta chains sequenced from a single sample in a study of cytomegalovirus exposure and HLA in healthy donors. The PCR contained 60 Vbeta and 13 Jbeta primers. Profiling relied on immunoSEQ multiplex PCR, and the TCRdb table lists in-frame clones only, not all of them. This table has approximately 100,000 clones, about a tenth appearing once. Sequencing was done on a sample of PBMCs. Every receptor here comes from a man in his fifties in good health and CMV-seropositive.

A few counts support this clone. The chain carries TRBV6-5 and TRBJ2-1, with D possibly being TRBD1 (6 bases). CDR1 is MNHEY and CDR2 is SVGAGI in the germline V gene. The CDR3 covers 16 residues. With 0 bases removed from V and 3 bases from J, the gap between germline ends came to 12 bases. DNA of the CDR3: TGTGCCAGCAGTTACTCGAGGGACATGATCTACAATGAGCAGTTCTTC. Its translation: CASSYSRDMIYNEQFF.

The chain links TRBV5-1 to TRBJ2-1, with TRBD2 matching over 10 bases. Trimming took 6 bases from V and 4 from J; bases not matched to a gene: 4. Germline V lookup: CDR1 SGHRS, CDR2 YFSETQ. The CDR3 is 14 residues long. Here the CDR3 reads CASTNSGGYNEQFF. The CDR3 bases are TGCGCCAGCACTAATAGCGGGGGGTACAATGAGCAGTTCTTC. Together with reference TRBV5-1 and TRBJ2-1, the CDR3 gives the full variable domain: KAGVTQTPRYLIKTRGQQVTLSCSPISGHRSVSWYQQTPGQGLQFLFEYFSETQRNKGNFPGRFSGRQFSNSRSEMNVSTLELGDSALYLCASTNSGGYNEQFFGPGTRLTVL.

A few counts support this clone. As DNA, the CDR3 is TGTGCCAGCAGCCCGCGGGACAGGGGTTTAGGGACCGGGGAGCTGTTTTTT. Translated: CASSPRDRGLGTGELFF. The chain uses TRBV7-3 and TRBJ2-2, with TRBD1 matching 10 bases. In germline, CDR1 is SGHTA, CDR2 FQGTGA. Trimming took 5 bases from V and 5 from J; bases not matched to a gene: 11. This CDR3 spans 17 amino acids.

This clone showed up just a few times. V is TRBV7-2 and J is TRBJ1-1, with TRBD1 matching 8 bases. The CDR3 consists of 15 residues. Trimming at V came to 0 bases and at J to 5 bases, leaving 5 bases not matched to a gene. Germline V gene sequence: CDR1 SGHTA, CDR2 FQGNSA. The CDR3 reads CASSLATGARTEAFF. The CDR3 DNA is TGTGCCAGCAGCTTAGCGACAGGGGCGAGAACTGAAGCTTTCTTT.

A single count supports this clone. CDR3 nucleotides: TGTGCCAGCAGCTATGGGACAGGGACCTTTCAGTACTTC. Its protein is CASSYGTGTFQYF. This rearrangement joins TRBV7-2 to TRBJ2-4; 9 bases match TRBD1. Germline CDR1 reads SGHTA; CDR2 reads FQGNSA. V lost 4 bases and J lost 11; bases outside the gene matches: 6. There are 13 residues in the CDR3. Full variable domain (missing parts from reference TRBV7-2 and TRBJ2-4): GAGVSQSPSNKVTEKGKDVELRCDPISGHTALYWYRQSLGQGLEFLIYFQGNSAPDKSGLPSDRFSAERTGGSVSTLTIQRTQQEDSAVYLCASSYGTGTFQYFGAGTRLSVL.

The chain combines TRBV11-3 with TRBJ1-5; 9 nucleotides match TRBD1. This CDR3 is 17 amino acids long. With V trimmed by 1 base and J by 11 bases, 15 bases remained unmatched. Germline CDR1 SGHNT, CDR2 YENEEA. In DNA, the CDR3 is TGTGCCAGCAGCTTAGCCCAGACAGGGGGGGGCCGGATGGCCCAGCATTTT. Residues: CASSLAQTGGGRMAQHF.

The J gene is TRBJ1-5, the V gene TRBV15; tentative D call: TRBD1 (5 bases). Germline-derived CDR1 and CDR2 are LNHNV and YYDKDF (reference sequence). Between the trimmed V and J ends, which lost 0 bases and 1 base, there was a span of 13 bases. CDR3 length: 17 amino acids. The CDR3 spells CATSRDLGGSSNQPQHF. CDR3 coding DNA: TGTGCCACCAGCAGAGATCTCGGGGGATCGAGCAATCAGCCCCAGCATTTT.

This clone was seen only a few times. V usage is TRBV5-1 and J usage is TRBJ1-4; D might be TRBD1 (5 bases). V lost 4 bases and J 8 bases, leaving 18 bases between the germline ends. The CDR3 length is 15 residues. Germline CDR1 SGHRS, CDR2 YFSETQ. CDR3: CASSPGGAVGEKLFF. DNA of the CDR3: TGCGCCAGCAGCCCAGGAGGGGCGGTCGGGGAAAAACTGTTTTTT.

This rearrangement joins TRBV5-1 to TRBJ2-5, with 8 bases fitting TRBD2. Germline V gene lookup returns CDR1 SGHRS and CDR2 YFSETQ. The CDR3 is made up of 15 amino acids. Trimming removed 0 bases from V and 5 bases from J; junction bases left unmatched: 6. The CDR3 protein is CASSLALAGWETQYF. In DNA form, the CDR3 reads TGCGCCAGCAGCTTGGCATTAGCGGGATGGGAGACCCAGTACTTC.

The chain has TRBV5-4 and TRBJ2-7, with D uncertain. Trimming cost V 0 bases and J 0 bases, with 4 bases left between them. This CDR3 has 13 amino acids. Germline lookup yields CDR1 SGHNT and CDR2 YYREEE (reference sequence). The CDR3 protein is CASSLDNSYEQYF. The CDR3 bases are TGTGCCAGCAGCTTGGACAACTCCTACGAGCAGTACTTC. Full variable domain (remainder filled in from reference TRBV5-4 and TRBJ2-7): ETGVTQSPTHLIKTRGQQVTLRCSSQSGHNTVSWYQQALGQGPQFIFQYYREEENGRGNFPPRFSGLQFPNYSSELNVNALELDDSALYLCASSLDNSYEQYFGPGTRLTVT.

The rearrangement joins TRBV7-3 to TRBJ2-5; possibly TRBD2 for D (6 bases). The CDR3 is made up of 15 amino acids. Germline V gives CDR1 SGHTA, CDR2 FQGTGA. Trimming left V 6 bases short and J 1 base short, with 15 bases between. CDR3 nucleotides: TGTGCCAGCAGTCGGGGAGATAGCGGCCAAGAGACCCAGTACTTC. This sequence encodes CASSRGDSGQETQYF.

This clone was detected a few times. In DNA, the CDR3 is TGTGCCAGCAGTTTCTTAGACACCCTCCGTACCTACAATGAGCAGTTCTTC. Its translation: CASSFLDTLRTYNEQFF. The chain recombines TRBV27 with TRBJ2-1; no reliable D call. Germline V gene data show CDR1 as MNHEY and CDR2 as SMNVEV (reference sequence). Trimming removed 3 bases at V and 2 bases at J, with 17 bases between. This CDR3 is 17 amino acids long.

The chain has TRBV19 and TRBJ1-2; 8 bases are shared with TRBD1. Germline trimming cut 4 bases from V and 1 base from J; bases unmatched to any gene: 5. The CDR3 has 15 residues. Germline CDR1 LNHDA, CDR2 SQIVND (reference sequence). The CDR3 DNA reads TGTGCCAGTAGTACCGACAGGGGAGGTAACTATGGCTACACCTTC. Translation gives CASSTDRGGNYGYTF.

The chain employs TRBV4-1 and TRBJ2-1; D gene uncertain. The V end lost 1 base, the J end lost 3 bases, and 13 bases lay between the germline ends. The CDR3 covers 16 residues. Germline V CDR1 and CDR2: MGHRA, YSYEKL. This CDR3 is CASSQVFPSDYNEQFF. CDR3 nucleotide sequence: TGCGCCAGCAGCCAAGTGTTTCCGAGCGACTACAATGAGCAGTTCTTC.

The CDR3 reads CASTVGSYGYTF. The DNA of the CDR3 is TGTGCCAGCACTGTGGGCAGCTATGGCTACACCTTC. This chain uses TRBV2 with TRBJ1-2; D is unclear. Trimming shortened V by 7 bases and J by 4 bases, and 10 bases separated the two germline ends. The CDR3 sequence is 12 residues long. Per the germline V gene, CDR1 is SNHLY and CDR2 is FYNNEI.

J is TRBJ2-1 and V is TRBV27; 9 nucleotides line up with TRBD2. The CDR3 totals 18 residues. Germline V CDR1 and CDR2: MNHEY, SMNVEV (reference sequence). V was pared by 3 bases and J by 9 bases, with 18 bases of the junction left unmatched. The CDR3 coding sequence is TGTGCCAGCAGTTTCCGAACTTACAGAGGCGGGAGGGACCTTGAGCAGTTCTTC. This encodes CASSFRTYRGGRDLEQFF.

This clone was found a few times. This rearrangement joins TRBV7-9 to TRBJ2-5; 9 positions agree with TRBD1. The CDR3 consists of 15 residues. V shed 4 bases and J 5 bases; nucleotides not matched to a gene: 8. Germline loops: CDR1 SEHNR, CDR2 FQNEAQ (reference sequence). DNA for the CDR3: TGTGCCAGCAGCTCGGAACAGGGGGCCTGGGAGACCCAGTACTTC. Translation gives CASSSEQGAWETQYF.

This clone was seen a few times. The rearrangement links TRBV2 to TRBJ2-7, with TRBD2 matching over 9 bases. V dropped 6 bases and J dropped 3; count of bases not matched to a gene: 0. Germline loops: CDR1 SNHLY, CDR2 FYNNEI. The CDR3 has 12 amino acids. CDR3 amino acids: CASRTSGYEQYF. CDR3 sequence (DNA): TGTGCCAGCAGGACTAGCGGCTACGAGCAGTACTTC.

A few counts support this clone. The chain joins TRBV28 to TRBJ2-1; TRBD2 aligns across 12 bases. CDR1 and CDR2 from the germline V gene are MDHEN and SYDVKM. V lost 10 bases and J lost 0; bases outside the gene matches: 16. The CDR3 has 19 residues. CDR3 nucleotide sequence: TGTGCCATCCCCCCTCTTGAACTAGCGGGAGGTAGCTCCTACAATGAGCAGTTCTTC. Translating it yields CAIPPLELAGGSSYNEQFF.

The CDR3 reads CASRVTGGGGYGYTF. CDR3 nucleotides: TGTGCCAGCAGGGTCACAGGGGGCGGCGGCTATGGCTACACCTTC. The rearrangement uses TRBV28 and TRBJ1-2, with 9 bases identical to TRBD1. The CDR3 covers 15 residues. Germline CDR1 MDHEN, CDR2 SYDVKM. The ends lost 6 bases at V and 4 bases at J; junction bases unmatched: 9.

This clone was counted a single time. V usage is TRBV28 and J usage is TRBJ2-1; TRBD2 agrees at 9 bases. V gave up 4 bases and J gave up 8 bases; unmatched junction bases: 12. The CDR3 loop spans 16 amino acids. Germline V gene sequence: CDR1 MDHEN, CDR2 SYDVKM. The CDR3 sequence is CASSSASGRSVDEQFF. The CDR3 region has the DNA TGTGCCAGCAGTTCGGCGAGCGGGAGGTCGGTCGATGAGCAGTTCTTC.

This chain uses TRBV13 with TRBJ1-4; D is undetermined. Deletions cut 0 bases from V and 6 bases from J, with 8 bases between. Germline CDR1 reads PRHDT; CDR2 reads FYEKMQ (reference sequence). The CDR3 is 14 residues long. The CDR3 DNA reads TGTGCCAGCAGCTTAGGGCGTCGTGATGAAAAACTGTTTTTT. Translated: CASSLGRRDEKLFF. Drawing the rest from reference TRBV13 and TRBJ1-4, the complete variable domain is AAGVIQSPRHLIKEKRETATLKCYPIPRHDTVYWYQQGPGQDPQFLISFYEKMQSDKGSIPDRFSAQQFSDYHSELNMSSLELGDSALYFCASSLGRRDEKLFFGSGTQLSVL.

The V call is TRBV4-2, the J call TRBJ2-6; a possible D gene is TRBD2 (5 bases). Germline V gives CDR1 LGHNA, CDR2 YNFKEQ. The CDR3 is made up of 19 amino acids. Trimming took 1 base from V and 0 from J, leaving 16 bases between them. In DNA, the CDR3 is TGTGCCAGCAGCCAAGTCAGTTTCTGGGAGAGCTCTGGGGCCAACGTCCTGACTTTC. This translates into CASSQVSFWESSGANVLTF.

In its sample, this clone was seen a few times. CDR3 in DNA: TGCGCCAGCAGCGATGGACAGGTCGCTTGGGGGGAGACCCAGTACTTC. This encodes CASSDGQVAWGETQYF. The V gene is TRBV5-1, the J gene TRBJ2-5, with 7 bases identical to TRBD1. V lost 4 bases to trimming and J lost 5 bases; unmatched junction nucleotides: 14. The CDR3 covers 16 residues. Germline V gives CDR1 SGHRS, CDR2 YFSETQ.

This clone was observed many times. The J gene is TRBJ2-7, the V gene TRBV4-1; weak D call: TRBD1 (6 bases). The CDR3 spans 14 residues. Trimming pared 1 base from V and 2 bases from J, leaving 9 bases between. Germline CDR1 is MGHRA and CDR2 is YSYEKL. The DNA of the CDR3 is TGCGCCAGCAGCCAAGGACAGGATGCCTACGAGCAGTACTTC. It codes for CASSQGQDAYEQYF.

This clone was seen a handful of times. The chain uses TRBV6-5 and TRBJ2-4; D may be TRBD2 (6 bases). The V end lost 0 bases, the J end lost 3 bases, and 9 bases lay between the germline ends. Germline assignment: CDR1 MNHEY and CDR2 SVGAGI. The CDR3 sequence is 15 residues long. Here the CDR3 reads CASSYSWGDKNIQYF. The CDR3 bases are TGTGCCAGCAGTTACTCATGGGGGGACAAAAACATTCAGTACTTC.

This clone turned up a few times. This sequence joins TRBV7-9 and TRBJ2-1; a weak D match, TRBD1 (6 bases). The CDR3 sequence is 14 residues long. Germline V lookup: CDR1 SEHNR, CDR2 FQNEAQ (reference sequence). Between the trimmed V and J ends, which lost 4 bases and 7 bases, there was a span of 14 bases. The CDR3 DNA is TGTGCCAGCAGCTCCGGACAGAGTTGGAATGAGCAGTTCTTC. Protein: CASSSGQSWNEQFF.